The sequence of this TCR beta chain was determined in a study of blood T cell repertoires in COVID-19. Study background: The United States, Italy and Spain were the sources of the acute and convalescent COVID-19 samples. From T cells, B-cell-depleted T cells, or PBMCs came the material, which was cDNA or gDNA.

Deletions cut 8 bases from V and 1 base from J, with 21 bases between. The germline V gene has CDR1 MNHEY and CDR2 SVGEGT. The CDR3 covers 17 residues. In the source study's methods: Amplification from reference gene primers served as the basis for estimated nucleated cell counts. The protocol was immunoSEQ multiplex PCR, while the TCRdb copy is restricted to in-frame clones and leaves out a portion. Clone size and the V and J calls come from that table; the DNA yielded D and trimming. The sample has about 91,000 clones, roughly 91% seen once; the top ten hold approximately 4.8%. The TCR comes from a woman aged 80 or over with active COVID-19. Sequences were obtained from peripheral blood. The rearrangement links TRBV6-2 or TRBV6-3 to TRBJ2-4; no clear D gene. DNA for the CDR3: TGTGCCAGCGGCCAACCCTACCGGGTCGGTGCCAAAAACATTCAGTACTTC. It codes for CASGQPYRVGAKNIQYF.